The 16 T cell receptor beta chains given below trace back to one sample, sequenced in a study of blood T cell repertoires in COVID-19. Using immunoSEQ multiplex PCR, the repertoire was profiled, and TCRdb retains in-frame clones only, with some absent. The sample holds more than 95,000 clones, 85% to 90% seen once. The specimen was peripheral blood. These receptors were collected from an elderly man with active or convalescent COVID-19.

This chain joins TRBV4-3 and TRBJ2-7, with D possibly TRBD1 on 5 matching bases. Trimming removed 3 bases at V and 2 bases at J, with 14 bases between. This CDR3 has 15 amino acids. The germline gives CDR1 LGHNA, CDR2 YSLEER. CDR3 region: CASSHSLGQTYEQYF. CDR3 sequence (DNA): TGCGCCAGCAGCCATAGTCTTGGACAAACCTACGAGCAGTACTTC.

The chain couples TRBV7-2 to TRBJ2-7; 12 nucleotides align to TRBD2. The CDR3 has 18 amino acids. Trimming at V came to 2 bases and at J to 0 bases, leaving 8 bases not matched to a gene. CDR1 SGHTA and CDR2 FQGNSA come from the germline V gene. CDR3 nucleotide sequence: TGTGCCAGCAGCTTATATCCTAGCGGGAGGGAAATCTCCTACGAGCAGTACTTC. This sequence encodes CASSLYPSGREISYEQYF.

The chain is built from TRBV19 and TRBJ1-1, with TRBD1 as a possible D gene (5 bases). Trimming removed 4 bases from V and 2 bases from J, with 11 bases in between. CDR3 length equals 14 residues. CDR1 LNHDA and CDR2 SQIVND come from the germline V gene (reference sequence). CDR3 sequence: CASSSQTGNTEAFF. For the CDR3, the DNA is TGTGCCAGTAGTAGCCAAACAGGAAACACTGAAGCTTTCTTT.

The chain recombines TRBV27 with TRBJ2-1; 9 nucleotides line up with TRBD2. CDR3 length: 17 amino acids. From germline, CDR1 is MNHEY and CDR2 SMNVEV (reference sequence). V lost 5 bases to trimming and J lost 8 bases; unmatched junction nucleotides: 16. CDR3 sequence: CASSRRVGGTSRYEQFF. The DNA of the CDR3 is TGTGCCAGCAGTCGAAGGGTGGGTGGGACTAGCAGGTATGAGCAGTTCTTC.

This chain joins TRBV7-9 and TRBJ2-1; maybe TRBD2 (5 bases). The CDR3 is made up of 14 amino acids. Germline values: CDR1 SEHNR, CDR2 FQNEAQ (reference sequence). V shed 1 base and J shed 9 bases, with 13 bases lying between them. The CDR3 coding sequence is TGTGCCAGCAGCTTAGGGCTAGTTGGAGGTGAGCAGTTCTTC. Translation gives CASSLGLVGGEQFF. Complete variable domain (other parts from reference TRBV7-9 and TRBJ2-1): DTGVSQNPRHKITKRGQNVTFRCDPISEHNRLYWYRQTLGQGPEFLTYFQNEAQLEKSRLLSDRFSAERPKGSFSTLEIQRTEQGDSAMYLCASSLGLVGGEQFFGPGTRLTVL.

A few counts support this clone. The chain carries TRBV15 and TRBJ1-4, with D possibly matching TRBD1 (6 bases). There are 17 residues in the CDR3. V lost 5 bases and J lost 2, with 18 bases in between. Germline assignment: CDR1 LNHNV and CDR2 YYDKDF (reference sequence). The CDR3 is CATSPMRGGSTNEKLFF. DNA for the CDR3: TGTGCCACCAGCCCGATGAGGGGGGGCTCGACTAATGAAAAACTGTTTTTT.

The chain uses TRBV10-3 and TRBJ2-7, with D perhaps TRBD2 (5 bases). V lost 2 bases, J lost 6 bases, and 14 bases lay in between. There are 14 residues in the CDR3. CDR1 and CDR2 from the germline V gene are ENHRY and SYGVKD. CDR3 protein: CAISEVGESGEQYF. For the CDR3, the DNA is TGTGCCATCAGTGAGGTTGGGGAGTCGGGCGAGCAGTACTTC.

The V call is TRBV2, the J call TRBJ1-3, with 8 bases that match TRBD1. The V gene's germline CDR1 is SNHLY and CDR2 FYNNEI. The trim removed 7 bases at V and 3 bases at J, leaving 5 bases unmatched. The CDR3 extends over 14 amino acids. CDR3: CASKLTGDGNTIYF. CDR3 in DNA: TGTGCCAGCAAACTGACAGGGGATGGAAACACCATATATTTT. Full variable domain (outside the CDR3, taken from reference TRBV2 and TRBJ1-3): EPEVTQTPSHQVTQMGQEVILRCVPISNHLYFYWYRQILGQKVEFLVSFYNNEISEKSEIFDDQFSVERPDGSNFTLKIRSTKLEDSAMYFCASKLTGDGNTIYFGEGSWLTVV.

This clone was counted once. The chain combines TRBV3-1 (or the pseudogene TRBV3-2) with TRBJ1-1; 10 nucleotides match TRBD1. The CDR3 contains 15 residues. After removal of 5 bases from V and 6 bases from J, the junction contained 9 bases not matched to a gene. Germline CDR1 and CDR2: LGHDT and YNNKEL (reference sequence). The CDR3, as DNA: TGTGCCAGCAGCGGCGGTAGACAGGGGGCTTCTGAAGCTTTCTTT. This codes for CASSGGRQGASEAFF.

The chain joins TRBV24-1 to TRBJ1-5; D possibly corresponds to TRBD1 (5 bases). The CDR3 length is 14 residues. CDR1 is KGHDR and CDR2 is SFDVKD in the germline V gene. Trimming left V 4 bases short and J 4 bases short, with 10 bases between. In nucleotides, the CDR3 is TGTGCCACCAGTGAAAGGGACTGGAATCAGCCCCAGCATTTT. This codes for CATSERDWNQPQHF.

The chain uses TRBV3-1 (or the pseudogene TRBV3-2) and TRBJ1-2; 10 nucleotides align to TRBD1. Germline V gene data show CDR1 as LGHDT and CDR2 as YNNKEL (reference sequence). The CDR3 totals 15 residues. Germline trimming cut 2 bases from V and 3 bases from J; bases unmatched to any gene: 3. The CDR3 bases are TGTGCCAGCAGCCAACCCGGGACAGGGGACTATGGCTACACCTTC. Translating it yields CASSQPGTGDYGYTF.

The genes are TRBV19 and TRBJ2-3; a weak D match, TRBD1 (8 bases). Trimming shortened V by 0 bases and J by 2 bases, and 15 bases separated the two germline ends. The germline CDR1 and CDR2 sequences are LNHDA and SQIVND (reference sequence). There are 17 residues in the CDR3. Here the CDR3 DNA reads TGTGCCAGTAGTATAGATCCAACAGGGGGGGACACAGATACGCAGTATTTT. This gives the protein CASSIDPTGGDTDTQYF.

This chain links TRBV4-1 with TRBJ2-1; 7 positions agree with TRBD2. Germline lookup yields CDR1 MGHRA and CDR2 YSYEKL. The CDR3 spans 16 residues. Unmatched junction bases numbered 17, after V lost 0 bases and J lost 15 bases. CDR3 sequence reads: CASSQDPLFAGEGPFF. CDR3 in DNA: TGCGCCAGCAGCCAAGACCCCCTTTTTGCGGGAGAGGGTCCGTTCTTC.

This clone was counted a single time. This chain joins TRBV5-6 and TRBJ2-3; D perhaps matches TRBD2 (5 bases). The germline CDR1 and CDR2 sequences are SGHDT and YYEEEE. The length of the CDR3 is 15 residues. The germline V and J ends were trimmed by 1 base and 5 bases, with 14 bases remaining between them. For the CDR3, the DNA is TGTGCCAGCAGCTTGCGGGGAGAGGGAGTAGATACGCAGTATTTT. This encodes CASSLRGEGVDTQYF.

The sample holds a few counts of this clone. The gene calls are TRBV5-4 and TRBJ2-1; 7 bases fit TRBD2. CDR3 size: 18 residues. V shed 0 bases, J shed 9 bases, and the junction held 18 bases outside the gene matches. Germline CDR1 is SGHNT and CDR2 is YYREEE (reference sequence). For the CDR3, the DNA is TGTGCCAGCAGCTTGGCCCCTCCTACTAGCGCCCAGGACGGTGAGCAGTTCTTC. Translation gives CASSLAPPTSAQDGEQFF.

V gene TRBV9 combines with J gene TRBJ1-4; no firm D call. Germline V gene lookup returns CDR1 SGDLS and CDR2 YYNGEE. The CDR3 contains 14 residues. V lost 2 bases to trimming and J lost 4 bases, with 9 bases between them. CDR3 region: CASSVAQNNEKLFF. CDR3 DNA sequence: TGTGCCAGCAGCGTCGCCCAGAATAATGAAAAACTGTTTTTT.